Here is one T cell receptor beta chain with its context. The V gene end was trimmed by 4 bases and the J gene end by 5 bases; junction bases not matched to a gene: 8. There are 14 residues in the CDR3. The germline gives CDR1 LNHDA, CDR2 SQIVND (reference sequence). Membership in each cohort depended on participant-reported clinical history. Profiled with immunoSEQ multiplex PCR; TCRdb holds only in-frame clones, not every one. This sample carries fewer than 350,000 clones, about nine tenths of them seen once, and the ten largest clones take 5% to 5.5%. This sample was taken from a study of blood T cell repertoires in COVID-19. Overall study: Specimens from acute and convalescent COVID-19 originated in the United States, Italy and Spain.

Sequenced input: PBMCs or T cells enriched from blood (not recorded which). The sequence derives from a man in his fifties or sixties who had recovered from COVID-19. This sequence joins TRBV19 and TRBJ2-7; 7 bases line up with TRBD1. The CDR3 nucleotides read TGTGCCAGTAGTAGGGGCCGGGACAGCCACGAGCAGTACTTC. Translation: CASSRGRDSHEQYF.